This T cell receptor beta chain was retrieved from a study of blood T cells in healthy people across ages. The CDR3 runs to 12 residues. This clonotype was detected a few times. It was with a sample-barcoded 5' primer and a J-beta primer mix that a second PCR of roughly 6 to 12 cycles was run. TCRdb used MiXCR to reprocess the 5' RACE reads, holding one entry per CDR3 protein. The sample contains 1.5 million to 1.9 million distinct CDR3 sequences, roughly 43% of which appear only once. Individuals who donated were healthy Caucasians from Russia aged about 6 to 100. Every sample gave at least 5.5 micrograms of total RNA when it was extracted.

This sequence originates from a woman between 18 and 29 years old in good health. The specimen sequenced was blood. This chain connects TRBV12-3 or TRBV12-4 to TRBJ2-7; D is undetermined. The CDR3 is CAVADFSYEQYF. The CDR3 DNA is TGTGCGGTAGCAGACTTCTCCTACGAGCAGTACTTC.